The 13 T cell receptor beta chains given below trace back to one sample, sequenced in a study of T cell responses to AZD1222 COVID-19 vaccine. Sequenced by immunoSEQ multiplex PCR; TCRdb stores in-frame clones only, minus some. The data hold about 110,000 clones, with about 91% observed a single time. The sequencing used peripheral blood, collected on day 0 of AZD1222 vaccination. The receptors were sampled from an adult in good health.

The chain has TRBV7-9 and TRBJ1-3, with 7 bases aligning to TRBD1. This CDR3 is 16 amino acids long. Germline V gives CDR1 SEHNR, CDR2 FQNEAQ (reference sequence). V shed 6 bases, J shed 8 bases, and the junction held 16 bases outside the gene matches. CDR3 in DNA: TGTGCCAGCAGTCCGAACCCGGGACAGACTGAGTACACCATATATTTT. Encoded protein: CASSPNPGQTEYTIYF. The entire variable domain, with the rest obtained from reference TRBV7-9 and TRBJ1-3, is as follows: DTGVSQNPRHKITKRGQNVTFRCDPISEHNRLYWYRQTLGQGPEFLTYFQNEAQLEKSRLLSDRFSAERPKGSFSTLEIQRTEQGDSAMYLCASSPNPGQTEYTIYFGEGSWLTVV.

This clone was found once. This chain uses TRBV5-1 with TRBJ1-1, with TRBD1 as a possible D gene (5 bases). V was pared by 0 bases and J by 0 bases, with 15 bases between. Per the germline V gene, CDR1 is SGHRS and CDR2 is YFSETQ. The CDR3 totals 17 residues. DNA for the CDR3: TGCGCCAGCAGCTTGGGGGGAGGGGCGCAGGTGAACACTGAAGCTTTCTTT. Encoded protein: CASSLGGGAQVNTEAFF.

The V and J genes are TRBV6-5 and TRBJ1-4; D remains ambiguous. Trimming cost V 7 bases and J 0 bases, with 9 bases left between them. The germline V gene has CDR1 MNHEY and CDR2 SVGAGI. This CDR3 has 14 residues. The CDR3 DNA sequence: TGTGCCAGCACCCCTGCGGCAACTAATGAAAAACTGTTTTTT. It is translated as CASTPAATNEKLFF.

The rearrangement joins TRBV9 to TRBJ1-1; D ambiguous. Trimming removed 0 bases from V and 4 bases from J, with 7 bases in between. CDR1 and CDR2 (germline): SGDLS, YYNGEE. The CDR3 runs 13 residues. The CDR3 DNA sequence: TGTGCCAGCAGCGTAGGAGGGATCACTGAAGCTTTCTTT. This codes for CASSVGGITEAFF.

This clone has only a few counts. CDR3 sequence reads: CASSLGGTYTYEQYF. CDR3 in DNA: TGCGCCAGCAGCTTGGGAGGGACGTACACCTACGAGCAGTACTTC. V gene TRBV5-1 combines with J gene TRBJ2-7, with D perhaps assigned TRBD1 or TRBD2 (5 bases each). The CDR3 is made up of 15 amino acids. Trimming took 0 bases from V and 2 from J, leaving 12 bases between them. Germline values: CDR1 SGHRS, CDR2 YFSETQ. Filled out from reference TRBV5-1 and TRBJ2-7, the complete variable domain reads KAGVTQTPRYLIKTRGQQVTLSCSPISGHRSVSWYQQTPGQGLQFLFEYFSETQRNKGNFPGRFSGRQFSNSRSEMNVSTLELGDSALYLCASSLGGTYTYEQYFGPGTRLTVT.

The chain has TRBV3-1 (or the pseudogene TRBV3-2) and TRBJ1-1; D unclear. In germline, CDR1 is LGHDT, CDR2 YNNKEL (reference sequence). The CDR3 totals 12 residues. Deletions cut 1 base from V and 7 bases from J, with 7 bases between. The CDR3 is CASSQGGLEAFF. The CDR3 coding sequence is TGTGCCAGCAGCCAAGGGGGTCTTGAAGCTTTCTTT.

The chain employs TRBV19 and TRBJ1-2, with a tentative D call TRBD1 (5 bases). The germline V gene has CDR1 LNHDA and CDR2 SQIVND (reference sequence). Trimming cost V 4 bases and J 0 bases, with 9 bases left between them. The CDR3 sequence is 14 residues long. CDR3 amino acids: CASSRAGTNYGYTF. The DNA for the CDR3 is TGTGCCAGTAGTAGGGCAGGGACTAACTATGGCTACACCTTC.

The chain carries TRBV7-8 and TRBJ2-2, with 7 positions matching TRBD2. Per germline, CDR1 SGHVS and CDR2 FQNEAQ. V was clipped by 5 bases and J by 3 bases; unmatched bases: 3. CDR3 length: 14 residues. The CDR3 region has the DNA TGTGCCAGCAGCGGTCTAGCGGACACCGGGGAGCTGTTTTTT. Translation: CASSGLADTGELFF.

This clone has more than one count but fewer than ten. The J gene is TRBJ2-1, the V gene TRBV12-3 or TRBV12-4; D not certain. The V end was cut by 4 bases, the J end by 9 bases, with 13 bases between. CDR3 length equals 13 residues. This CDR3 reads CASSSNRWGEQFF. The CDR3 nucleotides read TGTGCCAGCAGTTCCAACCGGTGGGGTGAGCAGTTCTTC.

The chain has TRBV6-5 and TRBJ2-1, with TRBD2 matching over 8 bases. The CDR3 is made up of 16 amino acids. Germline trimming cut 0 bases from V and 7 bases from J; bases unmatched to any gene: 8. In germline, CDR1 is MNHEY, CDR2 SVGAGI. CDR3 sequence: CASSYSAGSGRNEQFF. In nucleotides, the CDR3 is TGTGCCAGCAGTTACTCAGCGGGCAGCGGGAGAAATGAGCAGTTCTTC.

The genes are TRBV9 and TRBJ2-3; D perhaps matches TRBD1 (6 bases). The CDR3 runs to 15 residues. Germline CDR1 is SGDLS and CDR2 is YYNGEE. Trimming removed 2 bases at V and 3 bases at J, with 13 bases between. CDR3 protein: CASSVTGTSTDTQYF. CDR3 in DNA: TGTGCCAGCAGCGTGACAGGAACGTCAACAGATACGCAGTATTTT.

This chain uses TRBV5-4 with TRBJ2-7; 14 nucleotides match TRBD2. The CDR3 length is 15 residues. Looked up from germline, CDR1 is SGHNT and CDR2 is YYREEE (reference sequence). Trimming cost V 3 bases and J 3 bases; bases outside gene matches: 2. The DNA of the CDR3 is TGTGCCAGCAGCTCCGGACTAGCGGGGGGCTACGAGCAGTACTTC. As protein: CASSSGLAGGYEQYF.

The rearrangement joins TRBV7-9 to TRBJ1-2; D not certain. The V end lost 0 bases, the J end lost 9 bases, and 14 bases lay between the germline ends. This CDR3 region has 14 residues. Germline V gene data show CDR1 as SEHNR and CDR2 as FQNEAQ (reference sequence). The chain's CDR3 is CASSLAGGGLSYTF. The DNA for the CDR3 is TGTGCCAGCAGCTTAGCGGGCGGAGGATTGAGCTACACCTTC. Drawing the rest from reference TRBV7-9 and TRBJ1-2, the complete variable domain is DTGVSQNPRHKITKRGQNVTFRCDPISEHNRLYWYRQTLGQGPEFLTYFQNEAQLEKSRLLSDRFSAERPKGSFSTLEIQRTEQGDSAMYLCASSLAGGGLSYTFGSGTRLTVV.